Presented here are 12 T cell receptor beta chains from one specimen sequenced in a study of PD-1 blockade in classical Hodgkin lymphoma. Time point reported: cycle 4 day 1 (C4D1), after 6 weeks of nivolumab. All patients relapsed after autologous stem cell transplantation, and brentuximab vedotin exposure varied. Assay: immunoSEQ multiplex PCR; the TCRdb copy retains only in-frame clones and omits some. The sample records 20,000 to 25,000 clones, around 70% being singletons. The material sequenced was peripheral blood mononuclear cells (PBMCs), taken before the fourth cycle of nivolumab. Source of these receptors: a human donor with classical Hodgkin lymphoma.

Turning to this clone: The same CDR3 also results from other DNA sequences found in this sample. This sequence joins TRBV5-1 and TRBJ2-1; TRBD2 aligns across 10 bases. This CDR3 spans 15 amino acids. Germline V gene data show CDR1 as SGHRS and CDR2 as YFSETQ. V lost 5 bases, J lost 4 bases, and 6 bases stayed unmatched. The CDR3 DNA reads TGCGCCAGCAGGCAAGGACTAGCGGTTTACAATGAGCAGTTCTTC. It translates to CASRQGLAVYNEQFF.

With regard to this clone: Other nucleotide sequences in the sample specify the same CDR3. This rearrangement joins TRBV6-6 to TRBJ2-7; no firm D call. Germline lookup yields CDR1 MNHNY and CDR2 SVGAGI (reference sequence). V dropped 0 bases and J dropped 4 bases, with 7 bases sitting between them. The CDR3 length is 13 residues. The CDR3 coding sequence is TGTGCCAGCAGTTACTCGGATGGATACGAGCAGTACTTC. Amino acid sequence: CASSYSDGYEQYF.

The chain carries TRBV28 and TRBJ2-6; 10 bases match TRBD2. This CDR3 contains 14 residues. The germline V gene has CDR1 MDHEN and CDR2 SYDVKM. Losses at the gene ends were 10 bases for V and 2 bases for J; bases not matched to a gene: 2. CDR3: CATAGGTGANVLTF. CDR3 DNA sequence: TGTGCCACAGCGGGAGGGACTGGGGCCAACGTCCTGACTTTC.

The chain combines TRBV19 with TRBJ2-3, with 8 bases matching TRBD2. V gave up 3 bases and J gave up 2 bases; unmatched junction bases: 7. The CDR3 has 16 amino acids. Looked up from germline, CDR1 is LNHDA and CDR2 is SQIVND (reference sequence). The CDR3 spells CASSIPLAGPTDTQYF. The DNA of the CDR3 is TGTGCCAGTAGTATTCCCTTAGCGGGACCCACAGATACGCAGTATTTT.

This CDR3 is CATSREGLGANVLTF. The CDR3 DNA is TGTGCCACCAGCAGGGAGGGTCTTGGGGCCAACGTCCTGACTTTC. The chain couples TRBV15 to TRBJ2-6; tentatively, D is TRBD2 (6 bases). CDR3 length: 15 amino acids. V lost 3 bases, J lost 3 bases, and 9 bases lay in between. CDR1 is LNHNV, CDR2 YYDKDF, per germline (reference sequence).

This clone showed up just a few times. V and J are TRBV2 and TRBJ1-1; D is unresolved. V was trimmed by 5 bases and J by 1 base, leaving 8 bases between them. Germline V gives CDR1 SNHLY, CDR2 FYNNEI. The CDR3 has 13 amino acids. CDR3 nucleotide sequence: TGTGCCAGCAGTACGGACGGGAACACTGAAGCTTTCTTT. Its protein is CASSTDGNTEAFF.

The chain couples TRBV2 to TRBJ1-6, with no clear D. The germline V gene has CDR1 SNHLY and CDR2 FYNNEI. The CDR3 loop spans 13 amino acids. Trimming took 8 bases from V and 7 from J, leaving 12 bases between them. CDR3 in amino acids: CASGRSQNSPLHF. The CDR3 region has the DNA TGTGCCAGCGGCCGGTCTCAAAATTCACCCCTCCACTTT. Looking up the rest from reference TRBV2 and TRBJ1-6 gives the full variable domain: EPEVTQTPSHQVTQMGQEVILRCVPISNHLYFYWYRQILGQKVEFLVSFYNNEISEKSEIFDDQFSVERPDGSNFTLKIRSTKLEDSAMYFCASGRSQNSPLHFGNGTRLTVT.

In its sample, this clone was seen a few times. CDR3 nucleotides: TGTGCCAGCAGTTACTCGTCAAGGCTTTCCGGAAACACCATATATTTT. Amino acids: CASSYSSRLSGNTIYF. The chain joins TRBV6-5 to TRBJ1-3, with D unclear. Trimming stripped 0 bases from V and 4 bases from J, with 13 bases between. CDR3 size: 16 residues. From germline, CDR1 is MNHEY and CDR2 SVGAGI.

This clone was seen a few times. The V call is TRBV2, the J call TRBJ2-4; D gene uncertain. This CDR3 contains 14 residues. The germline CDR1 and CDR2 sequences are SNHLY and FYNNEI. The germline V and J ends were trimmed by 4 bases and 8 bases, with 15 bases remaining between them. The CDR3 sequence: CASSVSRVADIQYF. The CDR3 DNA follows: TGTGCCAGCAGTGTAAGCCGGGTCGCGGACATTCAGTACTTC. The variable domain in full, with the rest retrieved from reference TRBV2 and TRBJ2-4, is EPEVTQTPSHQVTQMGQEVILRCVPISNHLYFYWYRQILGQKVEFLVSFYNNEISEKSEIFDDQFSVERPDGSNFTLKIRSTKLEDSAMYFCASSVSRVADIQYFGAGTRLSVL.

This clone is a singleton in its sample. This rearrangement joins TRBV7-3 to TRBJ2-6; no definite D call. The V end was cut by 0 bases, the J end by 0 bases, with 6 bases between. The CDR3 runs 16 residues. In germline, CDR1 is SGHTA, CDR2 FQGTGA. CDR3 coding DNA: TGTGCCAGCAGCTTAACGGCCGTCTCTGGGGCCAACGTCCTGACTTTC. Residues: CASSLTAVSGANVLTF.

This clone came up a few times. The V call is TRBV7-9, the J call TRBJ1-5, with a weak D call TRBD1 (5 bases). V was trimmed by 1 base and J by 3 bases, leaving 10 bases between them. From germline, CDR1 is SEHNR and CDR2 FQNEAQ (reference sequence). CDR3 length: 15 amino acids. CDR3 amino acids: CASSLGAGDNQPQHF. The DNA of the CDR3 is TGTGCCAGCAGCTTAGGGGCGGGGGACAATCAGCCCCAGCATTTT.

This chain connects TRBV7-9 to TRBJ1-2; TRBD1 agrees at 7 bases. After removal of 0 bases from V and 7 bases from J, the junction contained 8 bases not matched to a gene. This CDR3 spans 15 amino acids. Germline values: CDR1 SEHNR, CDR2 FQNEAQ (reference sequence). The CDR3 here is CASSLAGGAVSGYTF. DNA of the CDR3: TGTGCCAGCAGCTTAGCAGGGGGCGCGGTGAGTGGCTACACCTTC.